The sample holds many counts of the clone carrying this T cell receptor beta chain. Antigen unknown. This entry is derived from a study of T cells in Graves' hyperthyroidism and ophthalmopathy. Study as a whole: Once the initial diagnosis was made, peripheral blood was obtained before any treatment.

There were TCR beta CDR3 regions amplified from RNA transcripts. A set of HTBI primers served as the primers for a first-round RT-PCR of the TCR CDR3. TCRdb analysed the multiplex PCR reads with MiXCR anew, one entry per CDR3 protein. Found here are about 690,000 distinct CDR3 sequences, 15% to 20% of them singletons; the top ten hold 15% to 18%. Findings and caveats of the study: Prediction of ophthalmopathy progression came a median around 7.1 months pre-onset.

Material: blood. The TCR was taken from a man in his forties or fifties with Graves' hyperthyroidism.

The DNA of the CDR3 is TGTGCCAGCAGAGCACGTCAAGGGGCCTCATCCTTGGGGACCCAGTACTTC. Protein: CASRARQGASSLGTQYF. This chain uses TRBV28 with TRBJ2-5; D might be TRBD1 (5 bases). This CDR3 has 17 residues. CDR1 is MDHEN, CDR2 SYDVKM, per germline. V lost 6 bases, J lost 7 bases, and 27 bases lay in between.